The present T cell receptor (beta chain) was sequenced within a study of T cell responses to AZD1222 COVID-19 vaccine. Per the germline V gene, CDR1 is SGDLS and CDR2 is YYNGEE. The CDR3 totals 18 residues. The ends lost 4 bases at V and 4 bases at J; junction bases unmatched: 12. The assay was immunoSEQ multiplex PCR, and TCRdb's table has in-frame clones only and misses some. The sample carries roughly 98,000 clones, around 85% recorded once. Study-wide points: Along spike, vaccine-associated CD4 TCRs were found throughout, with dominance at 160-218 and 743-854. All repertoire sampling was performed exclusively after the peak T cell response. Spike-specific TCR breadth rose after two AZD1222 doses, and depth rose as well.

About this clone: Its matching antigen is unknown.

The chain joins TRBV9 to TRBJ2-7; 15 positions match TRBD2. The source was peripheral blood, collected 28 days after the second AZD1222 dose. The TCR originated in an adult who received the AZD1222 COVID-19 vaccine. The CDR3 sequence is CASSPRTSGGAGRYEQYF. The CDR3 nucleotides are TGTGCCAGCAGCCCCCGGACTAGCGGGGGGGCCGGTCGGTACGAGCAGTACTTC.